These 27 T cell receptor beta chains originate from one sample sequenced in a study of blood T cell repertoires in COVID-19. Only in-frame clones appear in the TCRdb table, and some are missing; sequencing was by immunoSEQ multiplex PCR. Among 52,000 or so clones listed, over 90% were seen once. The sequenced sample consisted of peripheral blood. The receptor set was obtained from a man aged 45-60 years with acute or convalescent COVID-19.

The chain uses TRBV11-2 and TRBJ1-1, with no clear D. This CDR3 has 15 residues. Trimming removed 1 base at V and 3 bases at J, with 12 bases between. CDR1 is SGHAT, CDR2 FQNNGV, per germline. CDR3 in DNA: TGTGCCAGCAGCTTAGGGACGGGAACGGACACTGAAGCTTTCTTT. It encodes CASSLGTGTDTEAFF.

The chain uses TRBV9 and TRBJ2-5; D possibly corresponds to TRBD2 (6 bases). This CDR3 spans 13 amino acids. Deletions cut 3 bases from V and 2 bases from J, with 8 bases between. Germline V gene data show CDR1 as SGDLS and CDR2 as YYNGEE. CDR3 nucleotide sequence: TGTGCCAGCAGCGCCGGGACTCAAGAGACCCAGTACTTC. The encoded protein is CASSAGTQETQYF.

V and J are TRBV6-5 and TRBJ1-2, with 9 bases that match TRBD1. The CDR3 loop spans 16 amino acids. The germline CDR1 and CDR2 sequences are MNHEY and SVGAGI. Trimming took 2 bases from V and 2 from J; bases not matched to a gene: 6. CDR3 sequence: CASSYLGQGLNYGYTF. The CDR3 DNA reads TGTGCCAGCAGTTACCTCGGACAGGGGCTCAACTATGGCTACACCTTC.

As for this clone: Other DNA sequences in the sample encode the same CDR3. The chain employs TRBV30 and TRBJ1-5; 7 bases match TRBD1. The CDR3 has 14 amino acids. The germline V gene encodes CDR1 GTSNPN and CDR2 SVGIG (reference sequence). Trimming took 0 bases from V and 7 from J; bases not matched to a gene: 6. In DNA, the CDR3 is TGTGCCTGGAGTGTAGGAGGGGGCGACCAGCCCCAGCATTTT. Its protein is CAWSVGGGDQPQHF.

This CDR3 reads CASSLLQETQYF. CDR3 in DNA: TGTGCCAGCAGCTTACTACAAGAGACCCAGTACTTC. This rearrangement joins TRBV11-3 to TRBJ2-5; D is unresolved. The V end lost 2 bases, the J end lost 2 bases, and 3 bases lay between the germline ends. This CDR3 has 12 amino acids. Germline CDR1 reads SGHNT; CDR2 reads YENEEA.

The chain's CDR3 is CASNLGGGHTDTQYF. The DNA for the CDR3 is TGTGCCAGTAATCTGGGGGGGGGACACACAGATACGCAGTATTTT. The J gene is TRBJ2-3, the V gene TRBV19; possible D gene TRBD2, 7 bases. The germline V gene encodes CDR1 LNHDA and CDR2 SQIVND (reference sequence). The CDR3 sequence is 15 residues long. V lost 7 bases, J lost 2 bases, and 16 bases lay in between.

V gene TRBV3-1 (or the pseudogene TRBV3-2) combines with J gene TRBJ2-2; D gene uncertain. The CDR3 sequence is 16 residues long. Germline CDR1 LGHDT, CDR2 YNNKEL (reference sequence). Trimming took 2 bases from V and 1 from J, leaving 11 bases between them. CDR3: CASSQRSARNTGELFF. The CDR3 coding sequence is TGTGCCAGCAGCCAACGAAGCGCCAGGAACACCGGGGAGCTGTTTTTT.

The chain is built from TRBV5-8 and TRBJ1-6; D gene unclear. This CDR3 has 13 amino acids. The germline CDR1 and CDR2 sequences are SGHTS and YDEGEE. V gave up 3 bases and J gave up 10 bases, with 11 bases separating them. Written as DNA, the CDR3 is TGTGCCAGCAGCTACGATCAGTACTCACCCCTCCACTTT. This sequence encodes CASSYDQYSPLHF.

The chain couples TRBV5-6 to TRBJ2-1, with D possibly TRBD1 on 7 matching bases. V was trimmed by 4 bases and J by 0 bases, leaving 11 bases between them. CDR1 and CDR2 from the germline V gene are SGHDT and YYEEEE. This CDR3 has 15 residues. The CDR3 nucleotides are TGTGCCAGCAGCAACAGGGGACTCTCCTACAATGAGCAGTTCTTC. This codes for CASSNRGLSYNEQFF.

The rearrangement links TRBV6-5 to TRBJ1-4; a possible D gene is TRBD1 (6 bases). Trimming pared 8 bases from V and 7 bases from J, leaving 14 bases between. Germline-derived CDR1 and CDR2 are MNHEY and SVGAGI. The CDR3 is 13 amino acids. CDR3 in amino acids: CASARGMGEKLFF. The CDR3 DNA sequence: TGTGCCAGCGCGAGGGGGATGGGTGAAAAACTGTTTTTT.

CDR3 sequence: CAISETAFYGYTF. In DNA form, the CDR3 reads TGTGCCATCAGTGAAACAGCCTTCTATGGCTACACCTTC. The V and J genes are TRBV10-3 and TRBJ1-2; no reliable D call. There are 13 residues in the CDR3. Germline assignment: CDR1 ENHRY and CDR2 SYGVKD. Trimming removed 3 bases from V and 4 bases from J, with 9 bases in between.

This clone turned up a few times. The chain links TRBV1 to TRBJ2-7; the DNA was not used to check the table's D call, TRBD2. TRBV1 is classified as a pseudogene. The CDR3 covers 14 residues. This CDR3 is CTSSQDPTRLEQYF. The CDR3, as DNA: TGCACCAGCAGCCAAGACCCGACTAGGCTGGAGCAGTACTTC.

The chain combines TRBV5-1 with TRBJ2-1, with 7 positions matching TRBD1. The CDR3 consists of 16 residues. After removal of 2 bases from V and 4 bases from J, the junction contained 9 bases not matched to a gene. CDR1 is SGHRS, CDR2 YFSETQ, per germline. In nucleotides, the CDR3 is TGCGCCAGCAGCTTCCAAACCGGGACAGCTTACAATGAGCAGTTCTTC. The encoded protein is CASSFQTGTAYNEQFF.

This clone has a handful of counts. The rearrangement uses TRBV7-2 and TRBJ2-7; 10 nucleotides match TRBD1. Per germline, CDR1 SGHTA and CDR2 FQGNSA. The V segment lost 1 base and the J segment 3 bases; nucleotides outside the gene matches: 9. The CDR3 has 17 residues. CDR3 region: CASSLGGRDRGYYEQYF. The DNA of the CDR3 is TGTGCCAGCAGCTTAGGGGGCCGGGACAGGGGTTACTACGAGCAGTACTTC.

This clone was picked up a small number of times. The rearrangement joins TRBV18 to TRBJ2-7; D is uncertain. The germline V gene has CDR1 KGHSH and CDR2 LQKENI. The CDR3 loop spans 11 amino acids. Deletions cut 6 bases from V and 1 base from J, with 4 bases between. DNA for the CDR3: TGTGCCAGCTCCCGGTCCTACGAGCAGTACTTC. Amino acid sequence: CASSRSYEQYF.

The chain uses TRBV29-1 and TRBJ2-7; D call uncertain. CDR1 and CDR2 (germline): SQVTM, ANQGSEA. The CDR3 runs 11 residues. V was cut by 3 bases and J by 6 bases, with 9 bases left in between. CDR3: CSVERRREQYF. CDR3 bases: TGCAGCGTTGAGCGCAGGCGCGAGCAGTACTTC.

The rearrangement uses TRBV7-8 and TRBJ2-5; D not resolved. CDR1 is SGHVS and CDR2 is FQNEAQ in the germline V gene. V was trimmed by 2 bases and J by 3 bases, leaving 10 bases between them. CDR3 length equals 14 residues. As DNA, the CDR3 is TGTGCCAGCAGCTTACGCCGGAGAGAAGAGACCCAGTACTTC. Its translation is CASSLRRREETQYF.

The chain joins TRBV19 to TRBJ2-5; the D gene is possibly TRBD2 (5 bases). Germline lookup yields CDR1 LNHDA and CDR2 SQIVND (reference sequence). The CDR3 contains 14 residues. V shed 5 bases and J shed 0 bases, with 10 bases lying between them. CDR3 nucleotides: TGTGCCAGTAGTCCCGGACTGTACCAAGAGACCCAGTACTTC. Protein: CASSPGLYQETQYF.

The chain joins TRBV19 to TRBJ1-5; 8 bases line up with TRBD1. CDR1 LNHDA and CDR2 SQIVND come from the germline V gene (reference sequence). V shed 1 base, J shed 7 bases, and the junction held 6 bases outside the gene matches. CDR3 size: 15 residues. The CDR3 reads CASSIGPQGVQPQHF. The CDR3 DNA follows: TGTGCCAGTAGTATAGGTCCACAGGGGGTGCAGCCCCAGCATTTT.

V usage is TRBV2 and J usage is TRBJ1-3, with a weak D call TRBD1 (6 bases). Looked up from germline, CDR1 is SNHLY and CDR2 is FYNNEI. CDR3 length equals 17 residues. V was shortened by 4 bases and J by 0 bases, with 16 bases between the two germline ends. This chain's CDR3 is CASSASRGQPSGNTIYF. CDR3 DNA: TGTGCCAGCAGTGCATCCAGGGGCCAACCCTCTGGAAACACCATATATTTT.

The CDR3 nucleotides read TGTGCCAGCAGTCGCGGGGGAGTGTCGAGAACTAATGAAAAACTGTTTTTT. This gives the protein CASSRGGVSRTNEKLFF. The rearrangement links TRBV6-6 to TRBJ1-4, with D tentatively TRBD1 (5 bases). CDR3 length equals 17 residues. Per germline, CDR1 MNHNY and CDR2 SVGAGI (reference sequence). The V end was cut by 5 bases, the J end by 1 base, with 17 bases between.

DNA of the CDR3: TGTGCCAGCAGCGCCCTTGGCGGGAGAATTTACAATGAGCAGTTCTTC. Its translation: CASSALGGRIYNEQFF. This chain links TRBV9 with TRBJ2-1, with 7 bases identical to TRBD2. The CDR3 is 16 amino acids. CDR1 and CDR2 (germline): SGDLS, YYNGEE. J gave up 4 bases and V 3 bases, and 10 bases lay outside the gene matches. Variable domain in full (rest from reference TRBV9 and TRBJ2-1): DSGVTQTPKHLITATGQRVTLRCSPRSGDLSVYWYQQSLDQGLQFLIQYYNGEERAKGNILERFSAQQFPDLHSELNLSSLELGDSALYFCASSALGGRIYNEQFFGPGTRLTVL.

The V and J genes are TRBV19 and TRBJ2-7; TRBD2 matches 8 bases. CDR3 length equals 14 residues. Germline V gene data show CDR1 as LNHDA and CDR2 as SQIVND (reference sequence). J gave up 5 bases and V 3 bases, and 6 bases lay outside the gene matches. For the CDR3, the DNA is TGTGCCAGTAGTATCGGCGGGGGGCGCGACGAGCAGTACTTC. Protein sequence: CASSIGGGRDEQYF.

V and J are TRBV19 and TRBJ1-6; TRBD1 might be the D (5 bases). The CDR3 is 17 amino acids. Per the germline V gene, CDR1 is LNHDA and CDR2 is SQIVND (reference sequence). Deletions cut 4 bases from V and 0 bases from J, with 13 bases between. The CDR3 spells CASSTETASSYNSPLHF. In DNA form, the CDR3 reads TGTGCCAGTAGTACGGAGACAGCGAGCTCCTATAATTCACCCCTCCACTTT.

V is TRBV19 and J is TRBJ2-7; D not resolved. Germline V gives CDR1 LNHDA, CDR2 SQIVND (reference sequence). The germline V and J ends were trimmed by 6 bases and 2 bases, with 8 bases remaining between them. There are 12 residues in the CDR3. CDR3 in amino acids: CASRDKAYEQYF. CDR3 DNA sequence: TGTGCCAGTAGAGACAAAGCCTACGAGCAGTACTTC.

This chain joins TRBV2 and TRBJ2-7, with 7 bases identical to TRBD1. CDR3 length equals 17 residues. CDR1 is SNHLY and CDR2 is FYNNEI in the germline V gene. The junction had 15 bases not matched to a gene; V was cut back by 2 bases and J by 5 bases. The CDR3 here is CASSELGMRQGDHEQYF. The CDR3 DNA is TGTGCCAGCAGTGAACTTGGTATGAGGCAGGGGGATCACGAGCAGTACTTC.

The chain joins TRBV5-1 to TRBJ2-7, with TRBD2 matching over 8 bases. CDR1 is SGHRS and CDR2 is YFSETQ in the germline V gene. Trimming took 2 bases from V and 5 from J; bases not matched to a gene: 6. The CDR3 contains 14 residues. The CDR3 reads CASSLAGARHEQYF. CDR3 in DNA: TGCGCCAGCAGCTTAGCGGGAGCACGGCACGAGCAGTACTTC.